These T cell receptor beta chains were read from a single sample in a study of blood T cell repertoires in COVID-19. Here immunoSEQ multiplex PCR was the method, and the copy in TCRdb shows in-frame clones only, minus some. Of about 180,000 clones in the sample, 75% to 90% were seen once. Sequencing was done on a sample of peripheral blood. The receptors originated from a man aged 55 to 69 with acute or convalescent COVID-19. Each CDR3 is given with its conserved first and last residue. The D gene is left open where the match is weak. Expanded clones are given a class, and other clones once, few, many or no size at all.

D	length	V	size	J	DNA	CDR3
.	13	TRBV19	.	TRBJ1-2	TGTGCCAGTAGTTCACAGGATAGCTATGGCTACACCTTC	CASSSQDSYGYTF
TRBD2	15	TRBV2	.	TRBJ2-3	TGTGCCAGCAGGAATAGCGGGAGGGGCACAGATACGCAGTATTTT	CASRNSGRGTDTQYF
.	15	TRBV5-1	.	TRBJ2-5	TGCGCCAGCAGCTTGGTAGGGACATTACAAGAGACCCAGTACTTC	CASSLVGTLQETQYF
.	13	TRBV19	.	TRBJ2-7	TGTGCCAGTAGTAGGGAGAGCTCCTACGAGCAGTACTTC	CASSRESSYEQYF
.	15	TRBV3-1/TRBV3-2	.	TRBJ2-1	TGTGCCAGCAGCCAAGGGCGGCCCTCCTACAATGAGCAGTTCTTC	CASSQGRPSYNEQFF
.	14	TRBV18	.	TRBJ2-2	TGTGCCAGCTCACCAACCCTCGGCACCGGGGAGCTGTTTTTT	CASSPTLGTGELFF
TRBD2	16	TRBV7-2	.	TRBJ2-5	TGTGCCAGCAGTAAGACCGGTACTAGCGGCCAAGAGACCCAGTACTTC	CASSKTGTSGQETQYF
TRBD1	14	TRBV5-5	.	TRBJ2-7	TGTGCCAGCAGCCATGGGACAGCCTTCTACGAGCAGTACTTC	CASSHGTAFYEQYF
TRBD2	14	TRBV6-5	.	TRBJ2-3	TGTGCCAGCAGCGGGAGGGCCGGGACAGATACGCAGTATTTT	CASSGRAGTDTQYF
.	13	TRBV27	.	TRBJ1-1	TGTGCCAGCACCAAAACAGGGAACACTGAAGCTTTCTTT	CASTKTGNTEAFF
.	14	TRBV18	.	TRBJ2-2	TGTGCCAGCTCACCAGCGGACACAACCGGGGAGCTGTTTTTT	CASSPADTTGELFF
TRBD2	14	TRBV27	once	TRBJ2-7	TGTGCCAGCAGTTTCCTAGCGGGAGTATACGAGCAGTACTTC	CASSFLAGVYEQYF
TRBD2	15	TRBV29-1	.	TRBJ2-3	TGCAGCGTTGTGGGGACTAAGGCCTTTCGGGATACGCAGTATTTT	CSVVGTKAFRDTQYF
TRBD1	18	TRBV4-2	.	TRBJ1-4	TGTGCCAGCAGCTCAAGCGGACAGGGGTTAACTGCTAATGAAAAACTGTTTTTT	CASSSSGQGLTANEKLFF
TRBD2	20	TRBV7-7	.	TRBJ2-5	TGTGCTAGCAGCTTAGTCCCGCGGACTAGCGGGAGACAGTACCAAGAGACCCAGTACTTC	CASSLVPRTSGRQYQETQYF
.	15	TRBV6-5	.	TRBJ2-1	TGTGCCAGCAGGGAGGGACCCCGCTCCTACAATGAGCAGTTCTTC	CASREGPRSYNEQFF
.	14	TRBV18	.	TRBJ1-6	TGTGCCAGCTCACCGGCGGGAGGGGACTCACCCCTCCACTTT	CASSPAGGDSPLHF
TRBD2	16	TRBV28	.	TRBJ2-1	TGTGCCAGCAGTTTATTACAGCTAGCGGGTAACAATGAGCAGTTCTTC	CASSLLQLAGNNEQFF
.	12	TRBV9	few	TRBJ2-5	TGTGCCAGCAGCGATACGGGAGAGACCCAGTACTTC	CASSDTGETQYF
.	12	TRBV5-8	.	TRBJ1-1	TGTGCCAGCAGCCCCCGCGGGACTGAAGCTTTCTTT	CASSPRGTEAFF
.	15	TRBV5-1	.	TRBJ2-7	TGCGCCAGCAGCCCAGGTTCGGGGGGCGGGTACGAGCAGTACTTC	CASSPGSGGGYEQYF
TRBD1	18	TRBV18	.	TRBJ1-4	TGTGCCAGCTCTCCTATAAGGACAGGGATCGTAACTAATGAAAAACTGTTTTTT	CASSPIRTGIVTNEKLFF
TRBD1	14	TRBV3-1/TRBV3-2	once	TRBJ1-6	TGTGCCAGCACCACAGGGGGCGCCCATTCACCCCTCCACTTT	CASTTGGAHSPLHF
TRBD1	16	TRBV5-1	.	TRBJ2-7	TGCGCCAGCAGCCGGGATAGCGGGGACAGGGGGTACGAGCAGTACTTC	CASSRDSGDRGYEQYF
TRBD1	14	TRBV10-3	.	TRBJ2-7	TGTGCCATCAGTGAAGACAGGGGGGGCGTCGAGCAGTACTTC	CAISEDRGGVEQYF
.	16	TRBV19	.	TRBJ1-5	TGTGCCAGTAGTGCTGGGACAATACATAGCAATCAGCCCCAGCATTTT	CASSAGTIHSNQPQHF
TRBD2	16	TRBV5-4	.	TRBJ2-1	TGTGCCAGCAAAACTAGCGGGTCTCACTCCTACAATGAGCAGTTCTTC	CASKTSGSHSYNEQFF
TRBD2	16	TRBV4-1	.	TRBJ2-1	TGCGCCAGCAGCCAAGGTGCTAGCGGGACTTATAGTGAGCAGTTCTTC	CASSQGASGTYSEQFF
.	12	TRBV28	.	TRBJ1-4	TGTGCCAGCGGGACAAGGAATGAAAAACTGTTTTTT	CASGTRNEKLFF
TRBD1	16	TRBV7-2	.	TRBJ2-7	TGTGCCAGCAGCTATGCCCGGACAGGGGGCTCCTACGAGCAGTACTTC	CASSYARTGGSYEQYF